A single sample gave rise to the 18 T cell receptor beta chains below, sequenced in a study of blood T cell repertoires in COVID-19. TCRdb's table, derived via immunoSEQ multiplex PCR, lists solely in-frame clones and lacks some. The sample holds about 370,000 clones, roughly 91% seen once. The source material was PBMCs or T cells enriched from blood (not recorded which). These receptors originate from a woman in her 30s who had recovered from COVID-19.

V and J are TRBV5-4 and TRBJ2-1; 9 bases agree with TRBD2. Germline V gene data show CDR1 as SGHNT and CDR2 as YYREEE (reference sequence). With V trimmed by 6 bases and J by 0 bases, 10 bases remained unmatched. CDR3 size: 17 residues. CDR3 region: CASTERRGGSSYNEQFF. CDR3 nucleotide sequence: TGTGCCAGCACCGAGAGGCGGGGGGGCTCCTCCTACAATGAGCAGTTCTTC.

V is TRBV12-5 and J is TRBJ1-4; D unresolved. The CDR3 extends over 13 amino acids. The V gene's germline CDR1 is LGHNT and CDR2 FRNRAP. V shed 1 base and J shed 8 bases, with 8 bases lying between them. The CDR3 reads CASGLEAGEKLFF. The CDR3 region has the DNA TGTGCTAGTGGTTTGGAAGCGGGGGAAAAACTGTTTTTT. The whole variable domain, remainder taken from reference TRBV12-5 and TRBJ1-4, is DARVTQTPRHKVTEMGQEVTMRCQPILGHNTVFWYRQTMMQGLELLAYFRNRAPLDDSGMPKDRFSAEMPDATLATLKIQPSEPRDSAVYFCASGLEAGEKLFFGSGTQLSVL.

This chain links TRBV7-9 with TRBJ2-1; 13 bases map to TRBD2. Germline loops: CDR1 SEHNR, CDR2 FQNEAQ (reference sequence). Trimming took 5 bases from V and 4 from J; bases not matched to a gene: 8. The CDR3 is made up of 17 amino acids. CDR3 loop: CASSPGTSGTWYNEQFF. In DNA, the CDR3 is TGTGCCAGCAGCCCAGGGACTAGCGGGACATGGTACAATGAGCAGTTCTTC.

Here the CDR3 reads CASSPKGQGGNSQPQHF. The CDR3, as DNA: TGTGCCAGCTCACCAAAGGGGCAGGGAGGAAACAGCCAGCCCCAGCATTTT. The gene calls are TRBV18 and TRBJ1-5, with a weak D call TRBD1 (5 bases). Trimming shortened V by 2 bases and J by 7 bases, and 21 bases separated the two germline ends. From germline, CDR1 is KGHSH and CDR2 LQKENI. The CDR3 contains 17 residues.

V and J are TRBV13 and TRBJ1-6; D unresolved. V gave up 5 bases and J gave up 6 bases, with 11 bases separating them. Germline V gene lookup returns CDR1 PRHDT and CDR2 FYEKMQ (reference sequence). This CDR3 is built from 14 residues. The CDR3 sequence is CASSPRSLNSPLHF. DNA of the CDR3: TGTGCCAGCAGCCCCCGGAGCCTTAATTCACCCCTCCACTTT.

The V call is TRBV28, the J call TRBJ1-5, with 8 bases that match TRBD1. The CDR3 sequence is 15 residues long. CDR1 and CDR2 (germline): MDHEN, SYDVKM. The V gene end was trimmed by 5 bases and the J gene end by 1 base; junction bases not matched to a gene: 4. The DNA for the CDR3 is TGTGCCAGCAGTGACAGGGGAGGAAGCAATCAGCCCCAGCATTTT. This encodes CASSDRGGSNQPQHF.

The chain employs TRBV14 and TRBJ2-1; 10 nucleotides match TRBD1. CDR1 is SGHDN and CDR2 is FVKESK in the germline V gene. J lost 6 bases, V lost 4 bases, and 3 bases had no gene match. The CDR3 is made up of 14 amino acids. The CDR3 DNA sequence: TGTGCCAGCAGCCCTTGGACAGGGGGCAATGAGCAGTTCTTC. Its protein is CASSPWTGGNEQFF.

J is TRBJ1-2 and V is TRBV19, with no clear D. Germline-derived CDR1 and CDR2 are LNHDA and SQIVND (reference sequence). CDR3 size: 17 residues. Trimming took 6 bases from V and 8 from J, leaving 28 bases between them. The CDR3 bases are TGTGCCAGTAGCCCGGGAGGAGAGAGAAACCTGGGTGAGGGCTACACCTTC. Protein: CASSPGGERNLGEGYTF.

The V call is TRBV2, the J call TRBJ1-2, with 7 positions matching TRBD1. V lost 3 bases, J lost 7 bases, and 8 bases stayed unmatched. The CDR3 is made up of 14 amino acids. Germline lookup yields CDR1 SNHLY and CDR2 FYNNEI. CDR3 sequence (DNA): TGTGCCAGCAGTGAGGACAGGTCAACGTCTGGCTACACCTTC. Translating gives CASSEDRSTSGYTF.

The rearrangement links TRBV7-9 to TRBJ1-2; 9 nucleotides line up with TRBD1. Germline V gives CDR1 SEHNR, CDR2 FQNEAQ (reference sequence). V lost 6 bases to trimming and J lost 6 bases; unmatched junction nucleotides: 11. The CDR3 is made up of 15 amino acids. As DNA, the CDR3 is TGTGCCAGCAGTCAACCGGGACAGGGTAGGAATGGCTACACCTTC. Translating gives CASSQPGQGRNGYTF.

The chain has TRBV6-5 and TRBJ2-7, with 10 positions matching TRBD1. CDR3 length equals 13 residues. From germline, CDR1 is MNHEY and CDR2 SVGAGI. The junction had 6 bases not matched to a gene; V was cut back by 6 bases and J by 7 bases. As DNA, the CDR3 is TGTGCCAGCAGGAGACAGGGGGCCTTTGAGCAGTACTTC. It specifies CASRRQGAFEQYF.

V is TRBV28 and J is TRBJ1-5, with D maybe TRBD1 (5 bases). V was shortened by 5 bases and J by 6 bases, with 14 bases between the two germline ends. This CDR3 region has 14 residues. CDR1 and CDR2 from the germline V gene are MDHEN and SYDVKM. This CDR3 is CASSKGLRSQPQHF. The CDR3 DNA sequence: TGTGCCAGCAGTAAGGGGCTCAGGAGTCAGCCCCAGCATTTT.

The chain uses TRBV10-1 and TRBJ1-5; TRBD1 might be the D (6 bases). V was clipped by 7 bases and J by 7 bases, with 8 bases between them. The CDR3 covers 11 residues. Germline V gene sequence: CDR1 WNHNN, CDR2 SYGVQD (reference sequence). The CDR3 spells CASKGQQPQHF. The CDR3 nucleotides read TGCGCCAGCAAAGGACAGCAGCCCCAGCATTTT.

V and J are TRBV10-3 and TRBJ2-1; TRBD2 agrees at 7 bases. CDR3 length: 16 residues. V gave up 1 base and J gave up 0 bases; unmatched junction bases: 3. In germline, CDR1 is ENHRY, CDR2 SYGVKD. The CDR3 region is CAISELGGNSYNEQFF. CDR3 in DNA: TGTGCCATCAGTGAGTTGGGGGGGAACTCCTACAATGAGCAGTTCTTC.

The chain links TRBV19 to TRBJ1-1, with D maybe TRBD1 (5 bases). The CDR3 runs to 12 residues. Germline-derived CDR1 and CDR2 are LNHDA and SQIVND (reference sequence). Deletions cut 5 bases from V and 8 bases from J, with 12 bases between. The CDR3 coding sequence is TGTGCCAGTAGTCTAGGGGAGCGAGAAGCTTTCTTT. It specifies CASSLGEREAFF.

This clone came up a few times. The chain uses TRBV6-5 and TRBJ1-5, with 7 bases fitting TRBD1. The V gene's germline CDR1 is MNHEY and CDR2 SVGAGI. V was clipped by 10 bases and J by 7 bases; unmatched bases: 13. The CDR3 has 14 amino acids. CDR3 in amino acids: CATSSQGIGQPQHF. CDR3 DNA sequence: TGTGCCACGTCTTCACAGGGGATCGGGCAGCCCCAGCATTTT.

CDR3 sequence reads: CASSLSGTGGRYSNQPQHF. For the CDR3, the DNA is TGTGCCAGCAGTTTATCGGGGACAGGCGGAAGATATAGCAATCAGCCCCAGCATTTT. This chain joins TRBV28 and TRBJ1-5; TRBD1 matches at 8 bases. The germline V gene encodes CDR1 MDHEN and CDR2 SYDVKM. There are 19 residues in the CDR3. V lost 1 base to trimming and J lost 0 bases; unmatched junction nucleotides: 11.

The gene calls are TRBV4-1 and TRBJ2-7, with TRBD1 identical over 8 bases. The germline V gene encodes CDR1 MGHRA and CDR2 YSYEKL. CDR3 length equals 17 residues. The trim removed 0 bases at V and 2 bases at J, leaving 9 bases unmatched. The CDR3 here is CASSQDFGTGGTYEQYF. Here the CDR3 DNA reads TGCGCCAGCAGCCAAGATTTCGGTACAGGGGGTACCTACGAGCAGTACTTC.